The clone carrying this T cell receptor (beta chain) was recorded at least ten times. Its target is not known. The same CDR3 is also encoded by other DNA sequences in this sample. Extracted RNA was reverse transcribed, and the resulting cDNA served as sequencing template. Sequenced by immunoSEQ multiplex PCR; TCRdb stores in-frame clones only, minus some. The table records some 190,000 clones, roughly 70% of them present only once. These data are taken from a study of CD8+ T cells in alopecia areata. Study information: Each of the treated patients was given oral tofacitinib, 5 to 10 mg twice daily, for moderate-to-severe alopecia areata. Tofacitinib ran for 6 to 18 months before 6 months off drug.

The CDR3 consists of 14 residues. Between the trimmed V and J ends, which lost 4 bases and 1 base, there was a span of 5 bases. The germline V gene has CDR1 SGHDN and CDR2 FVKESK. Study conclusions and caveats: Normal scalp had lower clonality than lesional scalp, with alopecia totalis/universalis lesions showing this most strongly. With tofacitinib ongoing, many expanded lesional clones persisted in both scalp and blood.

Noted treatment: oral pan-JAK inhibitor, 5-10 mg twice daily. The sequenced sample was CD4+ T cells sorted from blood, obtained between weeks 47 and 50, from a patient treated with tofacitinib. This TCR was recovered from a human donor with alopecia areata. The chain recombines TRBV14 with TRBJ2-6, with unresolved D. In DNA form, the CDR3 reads TGTGCCAGCAGCCCTCTATCTGGGGCCAACGTCCTGACTTTC. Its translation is CASSPLSGANVLTF.